The clone carrying this T cell receptor beta chain was seen a handful of times. Antigen unknown. This CDR3 is 15 amino acids long. V trimming: 5 bases; J trimming: 5 bases; junction bases outside the gene matches: 7. This specimen belongs to a study of T cell repertoires in cytomegalovirus infection. TCRdb processed the reads anew with MiXCR; each CDR3 protein has one entry. The sample holds about 830,000 distinct CDR3 sequences, approximately 32% seen once. This clonotype originated in a human donor in good health (CMV status not recorded). Some clones in this sample may be carry-over from other donors' samples. Sequenced here: cultured CD8+ T cells from PBMCs, sampled from culture after CMV antigen stimulation. V usage is TRBV12-3 or TRBV12-4 and J usage is TRBJ2-3, with 10 bases aligning to TRBD2. CDR3 coding DNA: TGTGCCAGCAGTGCGCTAGCGGGGGTTATAGATACGCAGTATTTT. Residues: CASSALAGVIDTQYF.